Sequencing of this TCR beta chain was carried out in a study of blood T cell repertoires in COVID-19. On the study more broadly: Acute and convalescent COVID-19 specimens originated in the United States, Italy and Spain.

The method was immunoSEQ multiplex PCR; TCRdb's version includes in-frame clones alone and lacks a portion of them. The sample has some 370,000 clones, around 87% seen once. Trimming removed 8 bases at V and 5 bases at J, with 18 bases between. The CDR3 spans 14 residues. CDR1 is SGHTA and CDR2 is FQGNSA in the germline V gene. Material for sequencing was peripheral blood. The chain employs TRBV7-2 and TRBJ1-2, with D possibly being TRBD1 (6 bases). This clonotype was obtained from a woman in her thirties with COVID-19, enrolled during active disease. In nucleotides, the CDR3 is TGTGCCAGCCCGACACGACAGGCTGGGTATGGCTACACCTTC. It specifies CASPTRQAGYGYTF.